The present T cell receptor beta chain was sequenced within a study of shared clonotypes between healthy human individuals (dated by TCRdb to 2019 to 2021). About the investigation overall: The cohort included three men and a couple of women between 18 and 49 years of age. Per donor, three plates each were used for CD4 naive and CD4 memory, two for CD8 naive, and one for CD8 memory. To estimate repertoire size and how much clonotype sharing occurs between individuals, the study deeply sequenced the blood TCR repertoires of about 5 healthy adults. Different laboratories and diverse techniques were used to prepare libraries and sequence TCR repertoires, to increase sequencing depth and limit assay-specific biases. Leukapheresis yielded between about 0.9 and 10 billion PBMCs per donor.

Concerning this clone: It lacks a known antigen. Base-call qualities are not available, and no considerably larger clone is one nucleotide away.

The paper as a whole reports these results and caveats: Naive subsets generally had larger estimated clonotype richness than memory subsets did. Pairwise subsampling led to the expectation that sequencing depth would affect the degree of clonotype sharing among donors. About 4.5% of naive CD4, 3.5% of naive CD8, about 2.1% of memory CD4, and roughly 0.4% of memory CD8 clonotypes were shared across several donors. Compared with non-shared clonotypes, the clonotypes found in all four sorted-subset donors had higher generation probabilities. Even with the large sequencing depth, rarefaction of the sorted-subset datasets indicated that sequencing was incomplete. Because the study included only a small number of donors, the genetic and exposure-history diversity represented was limited. Sampling was restricted to blood, and TCR repertoires in tissue are likely to differ from TCR repertoires in blood.

Using the deep immunoSEQ assay, multiplex PCR amplified TCR CDR3 regions from genomic DNA. For each cell subset, the extracted genomic DNA was distributed evenly across all wells of several immunoSEQ 96-well plates, and each plate served as one replicate. For sorted subsets, about 0.2 ug genomic DNA, equal to tens of thousands of T cell genomes, was loaded into each replicate PCR. Purified libraries were measured with a Qubit 3.0 fluorometer, size-checked on a Bioanalyzer 2100, and measured again with the KAPA Library Quantification kit. Every immunoSEQ 96-well plate was sequenced on a dedicated single-read 150-cycle Illumina NextSeq 550 flow cell. The authors' pipeline ran thus. The immunoSEQ output contained only junctional sequences without quality scores, so filtering could not match that applied to full-length reads. To assign V/J genes and CDR3, sequences were annotated against IMGT germline references using PyIR, a Python wrapper for IgBLAST v1.9. Reads with weak V/J assignments (E-value above 1e-6), missing CDR3, stop codons, out-of-frame junctions, or ambiguous translated residues were removed. V3J clonotypes were defined by identical inferred V gene, J gene, and CDR3 amino acid sequence. Percentage overlap between repertoires was calculated by dividing the number of shared unique clonotypes by the size of the smaller repertoire. Three approaches were used to assess repertoire richness: RTK rarefaction, the Chao1 estimator, and Recon v2.1 estimates of unobserved clonotypes. OLGA was used to compute generation probabilities for all TCRbeta clonotypes that the gDNA method yielded from a handful of donors. TCRdb stores this immuneACCESS table with in-frame sequences only. Part of the clones is absent; in the studies checked, under half of the shortfall reflects unresolved V genes, and no reason is known for the rest. The DNA gave D and trimming, while V, J and clone size come from that table. For this sample the table gives roughly 2.5 million clones, of which around nine tenths were detected only once. Of the sample, about 0.13% falls within the top ten clones.

The donors were healthy, HIV-negative adults with no recently reported acute infections or vaccinations. All donors were Caucasian adults living in Nashville, Tennessee, USA. CD4+ T cells were enriched by magnetic negative selection, after which naive cells were positively selected on CD45RA and the negative fraction was taken as the memory subset. After blood collection by leukapheresis, PBMCs were isolated using Ficoll-Histopaque density gradient centrifugation and then cryopreserved in the vapor phase of liquid nitrogen. Analytical flow cytometry was used to check the purity and quantity of every magnetically sorted T cell population. From each sorted fraction, genomic DNA was isolated and quantified by UV absorbance on a Nanodrop 2000c. This sequence originates from a man aged 18 to 29 in good health. Sequencing was performed on naive CD4+ T cells sorted from blood. What this sample's cell subset or site label stands for: CD45RA+ positively selected.

The CDR3 region reads CASSEASGNIQYF. The nucleotide sequence is TGTGCCAGCAGTGAGGCGAGTGGGAACATTCAGTACTTC. The rearranged segments are TRBV6-1 and TRBJ2-4, with no D gene named confidently. Counted from cysteine to phenylalanine, this CDR3 has 13 amino acids. The sequence is cut down to CDR3 DNA, 39 bases in frame from base 1. V loses 3 bases of germline sequence and J loses 7 bases, and the interval between the two ends is 10 bases. The germline V gene supplies CDR1 MNHNS and CDR2 SASEGT.